This T cell receptor (beta chain) was sequenced during a study of cytomegalovirus exposure and HLA in healthy donors. Study observations and caveats: Using a false discovery rate of 0.05, a later analysis showed that 16,000 or so TCR beta sequences were associated with HLA alleles.

Comments on this clone: Antigen specificity is unknown.

The PCR used 60 Vbeta and 13 Jbeta primers. TCRdb's table, derived via immunoSEQ multiplex PCR, lists solely in-frame clones and lacks some. In all, the sample yields approximately 79,000 clones. Per germline, CDR1 LGHNA and CDR2 YSLEER. The CDR3 spans 16 residues. V dropped 1 base and J dropped 0; count of bases not matched to a gene: 1. These donors, healthy bone marrow donors, were studied. Material for sequencing was PBMCs. This clonotype was obtained from a man in his forties in good health and CMV-seronegative. The rearrangement joins TRBV4-3 to TRBJ2-1; 9 nucleotides agree with TRBD2. The CDR3 DNA sequence: TGCGCCAGCAGCCAAGTTAGCGGGAGCTCCTACAATGAGCAGTTCTTC. Encoded protein: CASSQVSGSSYNEQFF.